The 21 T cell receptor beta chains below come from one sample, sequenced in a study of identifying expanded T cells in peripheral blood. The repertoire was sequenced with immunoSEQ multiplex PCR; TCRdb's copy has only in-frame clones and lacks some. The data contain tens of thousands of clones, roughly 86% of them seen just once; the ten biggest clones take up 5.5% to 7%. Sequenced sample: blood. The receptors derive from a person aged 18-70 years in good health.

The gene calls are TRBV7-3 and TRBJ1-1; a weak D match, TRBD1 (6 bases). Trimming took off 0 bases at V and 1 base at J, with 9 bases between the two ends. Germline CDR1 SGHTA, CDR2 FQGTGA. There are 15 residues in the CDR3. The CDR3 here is CASSLTGGPNTEAFF. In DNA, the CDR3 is TGTGCCAGCAGCTTAACGGGGGGGCCGAACACTGAAGCTTTCTTT.

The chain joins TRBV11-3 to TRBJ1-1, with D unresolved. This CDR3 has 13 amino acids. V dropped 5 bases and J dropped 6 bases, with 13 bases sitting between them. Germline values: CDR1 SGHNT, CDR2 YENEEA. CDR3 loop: CASSLYQAAEAFF. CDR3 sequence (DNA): TGTGCCAGCAGCCTATATCAGGCGGCTGAAGCTTTCTTT. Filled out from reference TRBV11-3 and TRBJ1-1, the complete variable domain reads EAGVVQSPRYKIIEKKQPVAFWCNPISGHNTLYWYLQNLGQGPELLIRYENEEAVDDSQLPKDRFSAERLKGVDSTLKIQPAELGDSAVYLCASSLYQAAEAFFGQGTRLTVV.

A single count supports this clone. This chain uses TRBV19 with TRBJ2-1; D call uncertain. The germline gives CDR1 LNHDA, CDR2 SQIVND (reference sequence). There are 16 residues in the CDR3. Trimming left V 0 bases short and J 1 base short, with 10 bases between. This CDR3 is CASSIEVRLSYNEQFF. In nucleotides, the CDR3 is TGTGCCAGTAGTATAGAGGTACGGCTATCCTACAATGAGCAGTTCTTC.

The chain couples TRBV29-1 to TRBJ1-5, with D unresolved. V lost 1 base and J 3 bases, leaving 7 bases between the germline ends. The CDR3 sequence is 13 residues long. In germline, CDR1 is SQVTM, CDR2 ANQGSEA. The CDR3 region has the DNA TGCAGCGTTGAAGTGTCCTACAATCAGCCCCAGCATTTT. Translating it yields CSVEVSYNQPQHF.

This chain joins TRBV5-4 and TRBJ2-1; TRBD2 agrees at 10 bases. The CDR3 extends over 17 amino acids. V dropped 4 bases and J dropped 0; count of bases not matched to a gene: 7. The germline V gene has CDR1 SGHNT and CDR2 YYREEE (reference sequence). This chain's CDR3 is CASSPQSGRASYNEQFF. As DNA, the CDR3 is TGTGCCAGCAGCCCCCAGAGCGGGAGGGCCTCCTACAATGAGCAGTTCTTC. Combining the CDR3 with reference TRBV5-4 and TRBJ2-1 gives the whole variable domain ETGVTQSPTHLIKTRGQQVTLRCSSQSGHNTVSWYQQALGQGPQFIFQYYREEENGRGNFPPRFSGLQFPNYSSELNVNALELDDSALYLCASSPQSGRASYNEQFFGPGTRLTVL.

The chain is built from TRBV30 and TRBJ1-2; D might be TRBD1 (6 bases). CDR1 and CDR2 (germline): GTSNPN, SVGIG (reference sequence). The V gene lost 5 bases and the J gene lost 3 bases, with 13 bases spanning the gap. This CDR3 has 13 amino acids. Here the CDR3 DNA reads TGTGCCTGGCAGCTCCCAGGGGACTATGGCTACACCTTC. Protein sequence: CAWQLPGDYGYTF. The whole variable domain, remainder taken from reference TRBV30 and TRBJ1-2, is SQTIHQWPATLVQPVGSPLSLECTVEGTSNPNLYWYRQAAGRGLQLLFYSVGIGQISSEVPQNLSASRPQDRQFILSSKKLLLSDSGFYLCAWQLPGDYGYTFGSGTRLTVV.

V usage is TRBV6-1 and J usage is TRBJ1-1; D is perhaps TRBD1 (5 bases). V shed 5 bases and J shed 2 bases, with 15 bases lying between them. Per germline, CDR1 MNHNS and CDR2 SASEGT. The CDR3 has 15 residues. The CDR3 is CASSTNRQLNTEAFF. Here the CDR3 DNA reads TGTGCCAGCAGTACAAACCGACAGCTCAACACTGAAGCTTTCTTT.

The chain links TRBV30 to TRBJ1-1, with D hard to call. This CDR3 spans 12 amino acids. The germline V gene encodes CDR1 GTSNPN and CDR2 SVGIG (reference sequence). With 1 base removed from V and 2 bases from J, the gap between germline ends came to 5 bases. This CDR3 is CAWSAQNTEAFF. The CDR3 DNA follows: TGTGCCTGGAGTGCCCAAAACACTGAAGCTTTCTTT.

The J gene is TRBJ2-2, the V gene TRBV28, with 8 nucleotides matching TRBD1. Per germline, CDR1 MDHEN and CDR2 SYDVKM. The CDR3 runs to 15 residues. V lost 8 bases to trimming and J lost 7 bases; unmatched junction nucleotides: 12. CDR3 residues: CASAGQGADHGELFF. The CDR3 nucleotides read TGTGCCAGCGCCGGACAGGGCGCGGATCACGGGGAGCTGTTTTTT.

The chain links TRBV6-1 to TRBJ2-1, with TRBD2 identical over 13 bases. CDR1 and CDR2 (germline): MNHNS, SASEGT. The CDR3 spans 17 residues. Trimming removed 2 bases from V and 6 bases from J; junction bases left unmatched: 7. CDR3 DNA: TGTGCCAGCAGTGAATTAACTAGCGGGAGGGCCGTCAATGAGCAGTTCTTC. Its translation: CASSELTSGRAVNEQFF.

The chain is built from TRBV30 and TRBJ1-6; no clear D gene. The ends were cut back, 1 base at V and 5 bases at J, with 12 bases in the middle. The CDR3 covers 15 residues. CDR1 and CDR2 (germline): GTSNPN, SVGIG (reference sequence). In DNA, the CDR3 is TGTGCCTGGAGTGAAGGATATGGAGATAATTCACCCCTCCACTTT. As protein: CAWSEGYGDNSPLHF. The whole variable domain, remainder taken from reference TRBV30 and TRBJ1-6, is SQTIHQWPATLVQPVGSPLSLECTVEGTSNPNLYWYRQAAGRGLQLLFYSVGIGQISSEVPQNLSASRPQDRQFILSSKKLLLSDSGFYLCAWSEGYGDNSPLHFGNGTRLTVT.

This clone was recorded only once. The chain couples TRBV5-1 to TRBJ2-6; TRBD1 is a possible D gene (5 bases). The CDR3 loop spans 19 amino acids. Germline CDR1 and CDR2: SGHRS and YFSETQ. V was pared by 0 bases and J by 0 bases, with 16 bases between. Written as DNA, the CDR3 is TGCGCCAGCAGCTTGGGGACAAACCGAGAAAGCTCTGGGGCCAACGTCCTGACTTTC. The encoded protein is CASSLGTNRESSGANVLTF.

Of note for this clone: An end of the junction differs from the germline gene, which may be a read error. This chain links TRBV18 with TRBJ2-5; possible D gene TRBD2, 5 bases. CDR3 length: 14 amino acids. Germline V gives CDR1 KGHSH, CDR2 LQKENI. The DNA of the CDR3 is TGTGCCAGCTCACCACCGGTGAAGTGGGAGACCCGGTACTTC. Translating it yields CASSPPVKWETRYF.

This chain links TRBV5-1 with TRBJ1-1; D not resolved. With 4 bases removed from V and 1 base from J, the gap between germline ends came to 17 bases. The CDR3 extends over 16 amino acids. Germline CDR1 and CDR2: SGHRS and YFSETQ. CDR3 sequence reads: CASSSEPLPANTEAFF. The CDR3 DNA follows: TGCGCCAGCAGCAGTGAACCCCTCCCCGCGAACACTGAAGCTTTCTTT.

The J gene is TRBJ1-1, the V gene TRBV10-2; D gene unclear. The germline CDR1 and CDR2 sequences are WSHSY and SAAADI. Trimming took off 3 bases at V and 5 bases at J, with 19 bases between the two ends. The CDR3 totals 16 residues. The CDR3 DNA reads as TGCGCCAGCAGTGATTTATCGGCAGGAAGGAGAACTGAAGCTTTCTTT. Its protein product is CASSDLSAGRRTEAFF.

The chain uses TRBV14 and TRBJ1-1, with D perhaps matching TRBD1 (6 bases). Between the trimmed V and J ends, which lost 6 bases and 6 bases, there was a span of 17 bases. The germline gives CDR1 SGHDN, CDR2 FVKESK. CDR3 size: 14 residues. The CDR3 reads CASRKTGGRAEAFF. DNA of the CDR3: TGTGCCAGCAGAAAAACGGGGGGCCGGGCTGAAGCTTTCTTT.

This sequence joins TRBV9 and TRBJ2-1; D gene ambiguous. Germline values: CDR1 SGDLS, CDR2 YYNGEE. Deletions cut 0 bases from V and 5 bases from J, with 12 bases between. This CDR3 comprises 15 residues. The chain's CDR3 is CASSVGRKVNNEQFF. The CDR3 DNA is TGTGCCAGCAGCGTAGGGAGAAAAGTGAACAATGAGCAGTTCTTC. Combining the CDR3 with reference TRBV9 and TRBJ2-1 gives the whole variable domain DSGVTQTPKHLITATGQRVTLRCSPRSGDLSVYWYQQSLDQGLQFLIQYYNGEERAKGNILERFSAQQFPDLHSELNLSSLELGDSALYFCASSVGRKVNNEQFFGPGTRLTVL.

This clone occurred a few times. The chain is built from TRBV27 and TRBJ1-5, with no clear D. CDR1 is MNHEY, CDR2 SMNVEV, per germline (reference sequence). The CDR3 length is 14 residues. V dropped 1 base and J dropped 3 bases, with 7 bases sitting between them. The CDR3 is CASSLYPINQPQHF. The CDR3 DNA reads TGTGCCAGCAGTTTATACCCAATCAATCAGCCCCAGCATTTT.

CDR3 in amino acids: CASSQEVYYGYTF. In DNA form, the CDR3 reads TGTGCCAGCAGTCAGGAGGTGTACTATGGCTACACCTTC. V usage is TRBV6-5 and J usage is TRBJ1-2; no firm D call. V was pared by 5 bases and J by 3 bases, with 10 bases between. This CDR3 contains 13 residues. Germline CDR1 and CDR2: MNHEY and SVGAGI.

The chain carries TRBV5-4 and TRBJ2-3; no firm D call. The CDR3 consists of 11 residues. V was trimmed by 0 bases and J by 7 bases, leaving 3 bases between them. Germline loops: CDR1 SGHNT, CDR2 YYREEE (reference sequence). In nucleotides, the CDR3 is TGTGCCAGCAGCTTGGTAAATACGCAGTATTTT. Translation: CASSLVNTQYF.

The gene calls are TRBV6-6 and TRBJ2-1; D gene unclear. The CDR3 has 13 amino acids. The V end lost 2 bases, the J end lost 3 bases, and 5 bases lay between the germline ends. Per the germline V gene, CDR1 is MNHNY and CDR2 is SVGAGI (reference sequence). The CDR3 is CASSYPDYNEQFF. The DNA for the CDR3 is TGTGCCAGCAGTTACCCTGACTACAATGAGCAGTTCTTC.